This TCR beta chain is drawn from a study of cytomegalovirus exposure and HLA in healthy donors. Notes on the study in general: Reports showed the classifier diagnosing cytomegalovirus status with high specificity and sensitivity.

PCR primers comprised 60 Vbeta and 13 Jbeta primers. Libraries were prepared by immunoSEQ multiplex PCR; TCRdb keeps only in-frame clonotypes and omits some of them. In the table there are more than 95,000 clones, roughly a tenth of which are singletons. Germline-derived CDR1 and CDR2 are SEHNR and FQNEAQ (reference sequence). The CDR3 is made up of 14 amino acids. V lost 4 bases, J lost 5 bases, and 15 bases lay in between. This clone was found once. Its antigen is unidentified. The sequencing sample was made of PBMCs. The origin of this receptor is a woman younger than 30 in good health and CMV-seropositive. The V gene is TRBV7-9, the J gene TRBJ2-7, with a tentative D call TRBD2 (6 bases). CDR3 in amino acids: CASSSVGGIDEQYF. In DNA, the CDR3 is TGTGCCAGCAGCTCTGTTGGCGGGATCGACGAGCAGTACTTC.